Following are 9 T cell receptor beta chains from one sample sequenced in a study of shared clonotypes between healthy human individuals. This table comes from immunoSEQ multiplex PCR, and its TCRdb copy is limited to in-frame clones, with some not included. The table shows some 1 million clones, with approximately 68% occurring only once. The sample consisted of memory CD4+ T cells sorted from blood. As to subset: CD45RA-negative fraction. These receptors originate from a man younger than 35 in good health.

This clone occurred once. V usage is TRBV7-8 and J usage is TRBJ2-5; 7 bases line up with TRBD1. The V gene's germline CDR1 is SGHVS and CDR2 FQNEAQ. CDR3 length equals 13 residues. The DNA of the CDR3 is TGTGCGATAGACAGGGACCTCCAAGAGACCCAGTACTTC. Amino acid sequence: CAIDRDLQETQYF.

The V gene is TRBV29-1, the J gene TRBJ2-7; D assignment may be TRBD1 or TRBD2 (5 bases each). Germline values: CDR1 SQVTM, CDR2 ANQGSEA. The germline V and J ends were trimmed by 5 bases and 2 bases, with 16 bases remaining between them. The CDR3 sequence is 14 residues long. The CDR3 loop is CSVSIRGSTYEQYF. CDR3 sequence (DNA): TGCAGCGTTTCCATCCGGGGCAGCACCTACGAGCAGTACTTC.

This clone was detected many times. The chain carries TRBV5-1 and TRBJ2-7; D call uncertain. V dropped 2 bases and J dropped 5 bases, with 5 bases sitting between them. This CDR3 spans 11 amino acids. From germline, CDR1 is SGHRS and CDR2 YFSETQ. The chain's CDR3 is CASSFRNEQYF. CDR3 nucleotide sequence: TGCGCCAGCAGCTTTAGGAACGAGCAGTACTTC.

V and J are TRBV5-1 and TRBJ1-2; D may be TRBD1 (6 bases). The CDR3 runs 13 residues. The germline CDR1 and CDR2 sequences are SGHRS and YFSETQ. The V end lost 3 bases, the J end lost 5 bases, and 11 bases lay between the germline ends. CDR3 DNA: TGCGCCAGCAGCTGCGGGGGCGTTTATGGCTACACCTTC. Translation: CASSCGGVYGYTF.

V usage is TRBV18 and J usage is TRBJ2-1; no clear D gene. This CDR3 region has 14 residues. Germline assignment: CDR1 KGHSH and CDR2 LQKENI. The ends were cut back, 3 bases at V and 6 bases at J, with 12 bases in the middle. In DNA form, the CDR3 reads TGTGCCAGCTCACCGGCTCTCCTAACCAATGAGCAGTTCTTC. Its translation is CASSPALLTNEQFF.

This clone was counted a few times. CDR3 region: CASSYRAGREKLFF. In DNA, the CDR3 is TGTGCCAGCAGTTACCGGGCAGGGAGGGAAAAACTGTTTTTT. V and J are TRBV6-5 and TRBJ1-4; tentative D call: TRBD1 (5 bases). The CDR3 is 14 residues long. Trimming took 2 bases from V and 8 from J, leaving 12 bases between them. Germline V gene lookup returns CDR1 MNHEY and CDR2 SVGAGI.

The chain recombines TRBV6-6 with TRBJ1-5; no clear D gene. The CDR3 sequence is 14 residues long. Trimming took off 4 bases at V and 0 bases at J, with 7 bases between the two ends. In germline, CDR1 is MNHNY, CDR2 SVGAGI (reference sequence). The CDR3 here is CASSWSGSNQPQHF. DNA for the CDR3: TGTGCCAGCAGTTGGTCAGGTAGCAATCAGCCCCAGCATTTT.

CDR3 bases: TGTGCCTGGAGGACTAGCGGGGGAAACGAGCAGTACTTC. Translated, it gives CAWRTSGGNEQYF. The chain uses TRBV30 and TRBJ2-7, with 12 bases fitting TRBD2. The CDR3 length is 13 residues. The V and J ends lost 3 bases and 5 bases, in that order; junction bases with no gene match: 2. The germline V gene has CDR1 GTSNPN and CDR2 SVGIG (reference sequence).

The chain is built from TRBV7-2 and TRBJ2-5; D remains unclear. The CDR3 totals 13 residues. The V end was cut by 5 bases, the J end by 5 bases, with 12 bases between. CDR1 is SGHTA and CDR2 is FQGNSA in the germline V gene. CDR3 residues: CASSPRGAETQYF. The CDR3 nucleotides read TGTGCCAGCAGCCCTCGCGGTGCCGAGACCCAGTACTTC.